Listed here are 22 T cell receptor beta chains from one sample, sequenced in a study of T cell repertoires in cytomegalovirus infection. TCRdb processed the reads anew with MiXCR; each CDR3 protein has one entry. The sample has about 530,000 distinct CDR3 sequences, about 30% seen once. The sample was PBMCs. The receptor set was obtained from a human donor in good health (CMV status not recorded). Some clones in this sample may be carry-over from other donors' samples.

This clonotype was detected a few times. The chain is built from TRBV7-3 and TRBJ1-1; 8 nucleotides line up with TRBD1. The CDR3 covers 15 residues. Germline CDR1 is SGHTA and CDR2 is FQGTGA. V lost 4 bases and J lost 5; bases outside the gene matches: 9. For the CDR3, the DNA is TGTGCCAGCAGCTCTTCCGGGACAGGCTTGACTGAAGCTTTCTTT. Translation gives CASSSSGTGLTEAFF.

The chain uses TRBV3-1 and TRBJ1-1, with D perhaps matching TRBD1 (6 bases). The germline V gene has CDR1 LGHDT and CDR2 YNNKEL (reference sequence). The CDR3 totals 13 residues. V lost 0 bases to trimming and J lost 8 bases, with 10 bases between them. The CDR3, as DNA: TGTGCCAGCAGCCAAGAGGGGACACCAGAAGCTTTCTTT. Translation: CASSQEGTPEAFF.

The chain is built from TRBV5-4 and TRBJ1-2; 12 bases agree with TRBD1. The V segment lost 6 bases and the J segment 8 bases; nucleotides outside the gene matches: 11. The CDR3 has 15 amino acids. Germline V gene data show CDR1 as SGHNT and CDR2 as YYREEE (reference sequence). CDR3 in DNA: TGTGCCAGCACCTATGGGACAGGGGGCTTCGAGGGCTACACCTTC. This encodes CASTYGTGGFEGYTF.

V usage is TRBV19 and J usage is TRBJ2-2, with 8 bases aligning to TRBD2. Germline assignment: CDR1 LNHDA and CDR2 SQIVND (reference sequence). The CDR3 has 18 residues. Trimming took 0 bases from V and 2 from J; bases not matched to a gene: 8. The CDR3, as DNA: TGTGCCAGTAGTATAGATCCCAGACTAGCGAGAAACACCGGGGAGCTGTTTTTT. Translated: CASSIDPRLARNTGELFF.

In this sample, this clonotype turned up a few times. The V gene is TRBV6-2 or TRBV6-3, the J gene TRBJ2-7, with D perhaps matching TRBD2 (5 bases). Germline values: CDR1 MNHEY, CDR2 SVGEGT. This CDR3 region has 13 residues. V was trimmed by 4 bases and J by 0 bases, leaving 7 bases between them. As DNA, the CDR3 is TGTGCCAGCAGTTCGGGGTTCTCCTACGAGCAGTACTTC. Amino acid sequence: CASSSGFSYEQYF.

There are a few counts of this clonotype. The chain combines TRBV7-2 with TRBJ2-3, with D unresolved. The germline CDR1 and CDR2 sequences are SGHTA and FQGNSA. The CDR3 covers 16 residues. Trimming left V 1 base short and J 1 base short, with 12 bases between. CDR3: CASSLVAVSRTDTQYF. Here the CDR3 DNA reads TGTGCCAGCAGCTTAGTGGCCGTTAGCCGCACAGATACGCAGTATTTT.

With respect to this clonotype: A much more abundant neighbour one base away suggests this may be a read error. V gene TRBV28 combines with J gene TRBJ2-3; TRBD1 agrees at 7 bases. Germline V CDR1 and CDR2: MDHEN, SYDVKM. The CDR3 sequence is 15 residues long. With V trimmed by 6 bases and J by 0 bases, 6 bases remained unmatched. For the CDR3, the DNA is TGTGCCAGCAGCCGCCGGGACAGCAGCACAGATACGCAGTATTTT. Encoded protein: CASSRRDSSTDTQYF.

In this sample, this clonotype turned up a few times. V gene TRBV6-6 combines with J gene TRBJ2-5; TRBD2 agrees at 12 bases. Trimming removed 0 bases from V and 5 bases from J; junction bases left unmatched: 10. CDR3 size: 18 residues. CDR1 is MNHNY and CDR2 is SVGAGI in the germline V gene (reference sequence). The CDR3 sequence: CASSYSGLAGRPGETQYF. The CDR3 nucleotides read TGTGCCAGCAGTTACTCTGGACTAGCGGGACGCCCCGGGGAGACCCAGTACTTC.

This clonotype was seen more than once but under ten times. The genes are TRBV20-1 and TRBJ2-1; 7 bases line up with TRBD2. The CDR3 spans 15 residues. After removal of 2 bases from V and 1 base from J, the junction contained 5 bases not matched to a gene. Germline V lookup: CDR1 DFQATT, CDR2 SNEGSKA (reference sequence). The CDR3 bases are TGCAGTGCTAGACGCCTAGCGGAGTCCTACAATGAGCAGTTCTTC. Translated, it gives CSARRLAESYNEQFF.

The chain uses TRBV6-5 and TRBJ1-1; 9 positions agree with TRBD1. The V segment lost 2 bases and the J segment 0 bases; nucleotides outside the gene matches: 4. In germline, CDR1 is MNHEY, CDR2 SVGAGI. CDR3 length: 16 residues. The DNA of the CDR3 is TGTGCCAGCAGTTACGGGACAGGGCCTTTGAACACTGAAGCTTTCTTT. It translates to CASSYGTGPLNTEAFF.

The sample holds many counts of this clonotype. The chain has TRBV4-3 and TRBJ1-6, with TRBD1 matching over 9 bases. The germline CDR1 and CDR2 sequences are LGHNA and YSLEER. The CDR3 length is 15 residues. The V gene end was trimmed by 2 bases and the J gene end by 10 bases; junction bases not matched to a gene: 6. CDR3 in DNA: TGCGCCAGCAGCCAATCCGGGACAGGGAGGTCACCCCTCCACTTT. Translated: CASSQSGTGRSPLHF.

This clonotype appeared a few times. V usage is TRBV10-3 and J usage is TRBJ1-4, with 7 bases lining up with TRBD1. Germline CDR1 is ENHRY and CDR2 is SYGVKD. V trimming: 6 bases; J trimming: 4 bases; junction bases outside the gene matches: 8. The CDR3 runs 15 residues. CDR3 nucleotides: TGTGCCATCAGAGGGACAGTGGGGGGTAATGAAAAACTGTTTTTT. Translating gives CAIRGTVGGNEKLFF.

The genes are TRBV30 and TRBJ2-7; 10 bases match TRBD2. Trimming took 3 bases from V and 3 from J; bases not matched to a gene: 11. Germline V CDR1 and CDR2: GTSNPN, SVGIG (reference sequence). The CDR3 runs to 16 residues. The CDR3 loop reads CAWSASASGSFYEQYV. The CDR3 DNA is TGTGCCTGGAGCGCTTCGGCTAGCGGGAGTTTCTACGAGCAGTACGTC.

The CDR3 spells CASSLIYFGQKDGQYF. The CDR3 region has the DNA TGTGCCAGCAGTTTGATCTATTTCGGACAAAAAGACGGGCAGTATTTT. This rearrangement joins TRBV28 to TRBJ2-3, with a weak D call TRBD1 (5 bases). The CDR3 is 16 residues long. The germline gives CDR1 MDHEN, CDR2 SYDVKM. Trimming shortened V by 3 bases and J by 11 bases, and 24 bases separated the two germline ends.

Notes on this clonotype: A much more abundant neighbour one base away suggests this may be a read error. The CDR3 sequence: CASSLKIDSPPHF. The CDR3 DNA follows: TGTGCCAGCAGCTTAAAGATTGATTCACCCCCCCACTTT. The chain is built from TRBV7-2 and TRBJ1-6, with no clear D. CDR3 length: 13 amino acids. Looked up from germline, CDR1 is SGHTA and CDR2 is FQGNSA.

This clonotype has a count of ten or more. V and J are TRBV6-1 and TRBJ2-1; D is tentatively TRBD1 or TRBD2 (7 bases each). Germline V CDR1 and CDR2: MNHNS, SASEGT. Trimming left V 1 base short and J 7 bases short, with 14 bases between. The CDR3 covers 15 residues. The CDR3 nucleotides read TGTGCCAGCAGTGAAGGACAGGGAGGGGATAATGAGCAGTTCTTC. This gives the protein CASSEGQGGDNEQFF.

This clonotype was counted many times. The chain combines TRBV7-2 with TRBJ2-3; D may match TRBD1 or TRBD2 (5 bases each). Germline CDR1 SGHTA, CDR2 FQGNSA. V was trimmed by 5 bases and J by 4 bases, leaving 13 bases between them. The CDR3 has 14 residues. CDR3: CASSLSRGPDTQYF. CDR3 sequence (DNA): TGTGCCAGCAGCCTTTCTCGGGGACCAGATACGCAGTATTTT.

This clonotype was counted ten times or more. This sequence joins TRBV7-2 and TRBJ1-2; D is unclear. Germline lookup yields CDR1 SGHTA and CDR2 FQGNSA. This CDR3 is 14 amino acids long. The V and J ends lost 5 bases and 4 bases respectively, with 14 bases between them. The CDR3 here is CASSPRGRGYGYTF. Here the CDR3 DNA reads TGTGCCAGCAGCCCCCGGGGTAGAGGCTATGGCTACACCTTC.

A few counts support this clonotype. The chain carries TRBV6-2 or TRBV6-3 and TRBJ1-1; D may be TRBD1 (6 bases). CDR1 MNHEY and CDR2 SVGEGT come from the germline V gene. This CDR3 is 14 amino acids long. V gave up 0 bases and J gave up 5 bases, with 10 bases separating them. CDR3 sequence: CASSYSDSRTEAFF. In DNA form, the CDR3 reads TGTGCCAGCAGTTACTCGGACAGTCGGACTGAAGCTTTCTTT.

The gene calls are TRBV5-1 and TRBJ2-2, with TRBD2 identical over 9 bases. Unmatched junction bases numbered 13, after V lost 4 bases and J lost 0 bases. Germline V lookup: CDR1 SGHRS, CDR2 YFSETQ. CDR3 size: 19 residues. The CDR3 region has the DNA TGCGCCAGCAGCCGGAGGGGTCTAGCGGGAAACGCGAACACCGGGGAGCTGTTTTTT. It yields the protein CASSRRGLAGNANTGELFF.

The table lists this clonotype with a few counts. The chain recombines TRBV12-3 or TRBV12-4 with TRBJ2-3; 10 bases map to TRBD2. V lost 5 bases to trimming and J lost 2 bases; unmatched junction nucleotides: 7. CDR3 length: 16 residues. The CDR3 region is CASSQPGLAITDTQYF. For the CDR3, the DNA is TGTGCCAGCAGTCAGCCGGGACTAGCGATCACAGATACGCAGTATTTT.

The genes are TRBV14 and TRBJ2-1; TRBD2 matches at 8 bases. Germline V lookup: CDR1 SGHDN, CDR2 FVKESK. With 4 bases clipped from V and 2 bases from J, the junction kept 4 bases outside the gene matches. The CDR3 loop spans 15 amino acids. The CDR3, as DNA: TGTGCCAGCAGCCCTTTTAGCGGGACCTACAATGAGCAGTTCTTC. Its translation: CASSPFSGTYNEQFF.